This T cell receptor beta chain was profiled in a study of blood T cell repertoires in COVID-19. Study processing details: Using reference gene primer amplification, nucleated cell counts were estimated. Profiled with immunoSEQ multiplex PCR; TCRdb holds only in-frame clones, not every one. The DNA was the basis for D and trimming; V, J and clone size are from that table. This sample has 300,000 to 350,000 clones, with 88% found just once. The study recruited exposed participants who had met a COVID-19 case within 2 weeks before entry. The CDR3 totals 15 residues. V lost 0 bases, J lost 4 bases, and 13 bases lay in between. Germline V lookup: CDR1 SGDLS, CDR2 YYNGEE.

The genes are TRBV9 and TRBJ1-2; no reliable D call. The material sequenced was PBMCs or T cells enriched from blood (not recorded which). The receptor comes from a woman aged 30 to 39 who had been exposed to COVID-19. DNA for the CDR3: TGTGCCAGCAGCGTAGACCCACTCGAGTCCTATGGCTACACCTTC. It is translated as CASSVDPLESYGYTF. The full variable domain, rest sourced from reference TRBV9 and TRBJ1-2, is DSGVTQTPKHLITATGQRVTLRCSPRSGDLSVYWYQQSLDQGLQFLIQYYNGEERAKGNILERFSAQQFPDLHSELNLSSLELGDSALYFCASSVDPLESYGYTFGSGTRLTVV.